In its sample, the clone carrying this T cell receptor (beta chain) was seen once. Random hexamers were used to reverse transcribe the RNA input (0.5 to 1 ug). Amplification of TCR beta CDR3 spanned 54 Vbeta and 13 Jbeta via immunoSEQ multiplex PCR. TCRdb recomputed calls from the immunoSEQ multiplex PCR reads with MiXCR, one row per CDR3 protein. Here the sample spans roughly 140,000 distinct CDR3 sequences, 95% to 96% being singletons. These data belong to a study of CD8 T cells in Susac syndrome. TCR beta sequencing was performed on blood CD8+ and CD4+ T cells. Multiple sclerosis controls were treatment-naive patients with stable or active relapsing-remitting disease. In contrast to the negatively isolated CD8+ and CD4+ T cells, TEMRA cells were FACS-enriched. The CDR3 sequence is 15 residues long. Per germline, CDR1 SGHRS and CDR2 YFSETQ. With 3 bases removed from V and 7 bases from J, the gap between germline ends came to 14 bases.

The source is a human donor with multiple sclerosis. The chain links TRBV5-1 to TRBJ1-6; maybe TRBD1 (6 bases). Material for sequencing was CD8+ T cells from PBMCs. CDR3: CASSWTAKPNSPLHF. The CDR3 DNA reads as TGCGCCAGCAGCTGGACAGCAAAGCCAAATTCACCCCTCCACTTT.